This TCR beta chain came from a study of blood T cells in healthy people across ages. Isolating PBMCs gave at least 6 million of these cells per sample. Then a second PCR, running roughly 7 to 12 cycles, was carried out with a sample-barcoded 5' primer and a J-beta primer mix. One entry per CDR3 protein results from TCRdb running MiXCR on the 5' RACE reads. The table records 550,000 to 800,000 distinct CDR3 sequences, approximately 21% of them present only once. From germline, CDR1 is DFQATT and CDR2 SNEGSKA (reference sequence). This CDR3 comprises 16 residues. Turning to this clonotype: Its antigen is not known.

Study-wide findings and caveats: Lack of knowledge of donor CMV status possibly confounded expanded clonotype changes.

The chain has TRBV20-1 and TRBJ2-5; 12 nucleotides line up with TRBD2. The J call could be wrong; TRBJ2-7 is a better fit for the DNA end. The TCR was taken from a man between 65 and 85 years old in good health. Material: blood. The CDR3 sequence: CSARAGLAGKSYEQYF. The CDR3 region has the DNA TGCAGTGCTAGAGCTGGACTAGCGGGAAAGTCCTACGAGCAGTACTTC.